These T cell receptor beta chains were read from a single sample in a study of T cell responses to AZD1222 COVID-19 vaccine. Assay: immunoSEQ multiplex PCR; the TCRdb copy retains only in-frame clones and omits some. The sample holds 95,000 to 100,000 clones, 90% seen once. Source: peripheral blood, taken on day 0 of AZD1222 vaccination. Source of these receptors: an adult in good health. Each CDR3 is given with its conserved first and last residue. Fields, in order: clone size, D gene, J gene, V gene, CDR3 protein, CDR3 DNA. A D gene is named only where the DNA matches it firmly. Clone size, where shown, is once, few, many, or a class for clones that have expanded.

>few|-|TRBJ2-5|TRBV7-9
CASSVGRADPRDSQETQYF
TGTGCCAGCAGCGTAGGACGGGCAGACCCCCGGGACTCCCAAGAGACCCAGTACTTC
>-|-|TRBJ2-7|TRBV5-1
CASSLQDLEGEQYF
TGCGCCAGCAGCTTGCAGGACCTCGAGGGTGAGCAGTACTTC
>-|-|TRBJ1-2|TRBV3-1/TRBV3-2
CASEQGGFGYTF
TGTGCCAGCGAGCAGGGAGGCTTTGGCTACACCTTC
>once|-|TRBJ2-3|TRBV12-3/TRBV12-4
CASSLWVDTQYF
TGTGCCAGCAGTTTATGGGTAGATACGCAGTATTTT
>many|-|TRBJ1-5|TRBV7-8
CASSLWTYSNQPQHF
TGTGCCAGCAGCTTATGGACATATAGCAATCAGCCCCAGCATTTT
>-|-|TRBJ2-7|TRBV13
CASSLERYYEQYF
TGTGCCAGCAGCTTAGAACGGTACTACGAGCAGTACTTC
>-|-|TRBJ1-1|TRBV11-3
CASSLNLNTEAFF
TGTGCCAGCAGCTTAAATTTGAACACTGAAGCTTTCTTT
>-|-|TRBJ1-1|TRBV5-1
CASSVEGFVTEAFF
TGCGCCAGCAGTGTGGAAGGGTTTGTCACTGAAGCTTTCTTT
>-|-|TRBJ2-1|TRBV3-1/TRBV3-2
CASSQGKYNEQFF
TGTGCCAGCAGCCAAGGGAAGTACAATGAGCAGTTCTTC
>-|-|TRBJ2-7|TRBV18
CASSPVEGSPYEQYF
TGTGCCAGCTCACCTGTCGAAGGCAGTCCCTACGAGCAGTACTTC
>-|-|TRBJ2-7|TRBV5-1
CASFPGIYEQYF
TGCGCCAGCTTCCCCGGGATTTACGAGCAGTACTTC
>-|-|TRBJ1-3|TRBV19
CASLILRGKLWGNTIYF
TGTGCCAGTCTTATCCTCAGGGGTAAACTCTGGGGAAACACCATATATTTT